The 28 T cell receptor beta chains in this list originate from one sample, sequenced in a study of cytomegalovirus exposure and HLA in healthy donors. It was with 60 Vbeta and 13 Jbeta primers that the PCR ran. The table came from immunoSEQ multiplex PCR; TCRdb's copy has only in-frame clones and leaves some out. The data hold about 160,000 clones, with around 84% observed a single time. Sequencing was performed on PBMCs. These receptors all come from a man aged 50 to 59 in good health and CMV-seropositive.

The chain recombines TRBV25-1 with TRBJ1-2; D might be TRBD1 (5 bases). V lost 8 bases to trimming and J lost 8 bases, with 15 bases between them. Germline CDR1 and CDR2: MGHDK and SYGVNS. The CDR3 runs 12 residues. The CDR3 loop is CASQTAQEGYTF. The CDR3 DNA sequence: TGTGCCAGCCAGACAGCACAGGAAGGCTACACCTTC.

Concerning this clone: At the DNA level, this CDR3 is encoded by other sequences in the same sample as well. The chain recombines TRBV6-1 with TRBJ2-7; 10 bases align to TRBD2. This CDR3 has 13 residues. The germline gives CDR1 MNHNS, CDR2 SASEGT. The V segment lost 4 bases and the J segment 3 bases; nucleotides outside the gene matches: 0. The CDR3 sequence: CASSGTSGYEQYF. The DNA for the CDR3 is TGTGCCAGCAGTGGGACTAGCGGCTACGAGCAGTACTTC.

Remarks on this clone: A read error may account for a junction end that differs from germline. The chain is built from TRBV7-7 and TRBJ2-2, with D possibly matching TRBD1 (6 bases). This CDR3 has 15 residues. The germline V gene encodes CDR1 SSHAT and CDR2 FNYEAQ (reference sequence). CDR3 amino acids: CASSLAFGTSGELFF. The CDR3 DNA is TGTGCTAGCAGCTTAGCGTTCGGGACAAGCGGGGAGCTGTTTTTT.

This chain joins TRBV29-1 and TRBJ1-1; D not certain. The V end lost 7 bases, the J end lost 0 bases, and 15 bases lay between the germline ends. The CDR3 contains 14 residues. Germline V CDR1 and CDR2: SQVTM, ANQGSEA. CDR3 region: CSATTGSMNTEAFF. The CDR3 nucleotides read TGCAGCGCCACGACTGGAAGTATGAACACTGAAGCTTTCTTT.

The chain carries TRBV4-2 and TRBJ2-1; TRBD2 matches 14 bases. The CDR3 extends over 15 amino acids. V was pared by 5 bases and J by 7 bases, with 4 bases of the junction left unmatched. Germline-derived CDR1 and CDR2 are LGHNA and YNFKEQ. The CDR3 DNA reads TGTGCCAGCAGCGCTGGGACTAGCGGGGGTAATGAGCAGTTCTTC. The encoded protein is CASSAGTSGGNEQFF.

The V gene is TRBV7-9, the J gene TRBJ1-5; 7 bases line up with TRBD1. The CDR3 consists of 15 residues. CDR1 SEHNR and CDR2 FQNEAQ come from the germline V gene (reference sequence). The J segment lost 4 bases and the V segment lost 1 base, leaving 4 bases of the junction unmatched. CDR3 DNA sequence: TGTGCCAGCAGCTTAGGGACAGGAGAAAATCAGCCCCAGCATTTT. The encoded protein is CASSLGTGENQPQHF.

This rearrangement joins TRBV4-1 to TRBJ1-4, with 9 bases fitting TRBD1. Germline V gives CDR1 MGHRA, CDR2 YSYEKL. The CDR3 runs 16 residues. J gave up 8 bases and V 0 bases, and 7 bases lay outside the gene matches. The CDR3 spells CASSQDVTGGLEKLFF. The DNA of the CDR3 is TGCGCCAGCAGCCAAGATGTGACAGGGGGGTTGGAAAAACTGTTTTTT.

The chain joins TRBV2 to TRBJ2-3, with 7 positions matching TRBD1. The CDR3 extends over 13 amino acids. Germline-derived CDR1 and CDR2 are SNHLY and FYNNEI. Trimming removed 11 bases from V and 3 bases from J; junction bases left unmatched: 8. CDR3 DNA: TGTGCCGCCCGGGACAGTGAGACAGATACGCAGTATTTT. Its translation is CAARDSETDTQYF.

The genes are TRBV5-1 and TRBJ2-3; 7 bases fit TRBD1. The germline gives CDR1 SGHRS, CDR2 YFSETQ. The CDR3 totals 15 residues. With 2 bases clipped from V and 4 bases from J, the junction kept 7 bases outside the gene matches. The CDR3 loop reads CASSLLSDRPDTQYF. The CDR3, as DNA: TGCGCCAGCAGCTTACTATCGGACAGGCCAGATACGCAGTATTTT.

V usage is TRBV6-5 and J usage is TRBJ1-6, with a tentative D call TRBD1 (6 bases). CDR3 length equals 14 residues. V was cut by 6 bases and J by 5 bases, with 11 bases left in between. CDR1 MNHEY and CDR2 SVGAGI come from the germline V gene. CDR3 region: CASSPDRNNSPLHF. The CDR3 DNA follows: TGTGCCAGCAGCCCGGACAGAAATAATTCACCCCTCCACTTT.

V gene TRBV6-1 combines with J gene TRBJ2-7; D is undetermined. Germline lookup yields CDR1 MNHNS and CDR2 SASEGT. The ends were cut back, 9 bases at V and 0 bases at J, with 9 bases in the middle. There are 12 residues in the CDR3. The CDR3 spells CASRPLSYEQYF. The CDR3 DNA sequence: TGTGCCAGTCGTCCCCTCTCCTACGAGCAGTACTTC.

V gene TRBV7-3 combines with J gene TRBJ1-2, with TRBD1 matching 8 bases. V gave up 5 bases and J gave up 0 bases; unmatched junction bases: 5. The V gene's germline CDR1 is SGHTA and CDR2 FQGTGA. This CDR3 contains 15 residues. The CDR3 bases are TGTGCCAGCAGCGTTGACAGGGGAACTAACTATGGCTACACCTTC. Its protein is CASSVDRGTNYGYTF. Using reference TRBV7-3 and TRBJ1-2 for the parts outside the CDR3, the full variable domain is GAGVSQTPSNKVTEKGKYVELRCDPISGHTALYWYRQSLGQGPEFLIYFQGTGAADDSGLPNDRFFAVRPEGSVSTLKIQRTERGDSAVYLCASSVDRGTNYGYTFGSGTRLTVV.

The chain is built from TRBV28 and TRBJ2-3; D is uncertain. Germline loops: CDR1 MDHEN, CDR2 SYDVKM. Trimming removed 4 bases at V and 4 bases at J, with 21 bases between. The CDR3 extends over 17 amino acids. CDR3 region: CASSSSQTILLADTQYF. In nucleotides, the CDR3 is TGTGCCAGCAGTTCATCCCAGACAATTTTGTTGGCAGATACGCAGTATTTT.

The chain carries TRBV18 and TRBJ2-7, with 10 bases identical to TRBD1. The CDR3 runs to 14 residues. V shed 6 bases, J shed 2 bases, and the junction held 4 bases outside the gene matches. Germline values: CDR1 KGHSH, CDR2 LQKENI. The DNA of the CDR3 is TGTGCCAGCTCGACCGGGACAGGGGCCTACGAGCAGTACTTC. Translating gives CASSTGTGAYEQYF. The full variable domain, with the rest looked up from reference TRBV18 and TRBJ2-7, is NAGVMQNPRHLVRRRGQEARLRCSPMKGHSHVYWYRQLPEEGLKFMVYLQKENIIDESGMPKERFSAEFPKEGPSILRIQQVVRGDSAAYFCASSTGTGAYEQYFGPGTRLTVT.

This clone was picked up one time. The chain is built from TRBV4-2 and TRBJ2-7; TRBD2 is a possible D gene (7 bases). The CDR3 runs to 14 residues. The V end lost 4 bases, the J end lost 5 bases, and 15 bases lay between the germline ends. The germline V gene has CDR1 LGHNA and CDR2 YNFKEQ. CDR3 residues: CASSREGEVDEQYF. CDR3 coding DNA: TGTGCCAGCAGCCGGGAGGGGGAGGTGGACGAGCAGTACTTC.

This chain connects TRBV6-5 to TRBJ1-2; D unclear. V gave up 7 bases and J gave up 2 bases, with 14 bases separating them. CDR3 length equals 14 residues. CDR1 and CDR2 from the germline V gene are MNHEY and SVGAGI. CDR3 residues: CASTPHQANYGYTF. Here the CDR3 DNA reads TGTGCCAGCACCCCTCATCAGGCGAACTATGGCTACACCTTC.

V is TRBV7-2 and J is TRBJ1-5; no clear D. Germline CDR1 and CDR2: SGHTA and FQGNSA. CDR3 size: 14 residues. V was shortened by 3 bases and J by 2 bases, with 8 bases between the two germline ends. CDR3 in amino acids: CASSFNVGNQPQHF. The CDR3, as DNA: TGTGCCAGCAGCTTCAACGTAGGCAATCAGCCCCAGCATTTT.

The chain couples TRBV9 to TRBJ1-2, with TRBD1 identical over 9 bases. Germline V lookup: CDR1 SGDLS, CDR2 YYNGEE. The V and J ends lost 4 bases and 0 bases, in that order; junction bases with no gene match: 4. CDR3 length equals 15 residues. Here the CDR3 reads CASSPRTGANYGYTF. The CDR3 DNA reads TGTGCCAGCAGCCCCAGGACAGGGGCTAACTATGGCTACACCTTC.

The rearrangement uses TRBV4-1 and TRBJ2-3; unclear D gene. The CDR3 length is 11 residues. Trimming pared 7 bases from V and 5 bases from J, leaving 7 bases between. Per germline, CDR1 MGHRA and CDR2 YSYEKL. Written as DNA, the CDR3 is TGCGCCAGCATGGCCATAGATACGCAGTATTTT. This translates into CASMAIDTQYF.

V usage is TRBV11-2 and J usage is TRBJ2-1; TRBD2 is a possible D gene (6 bases). Per germline, CDR1 SGHAT and CDR2 FQNNGV. Trimming took off 0 bases at V and 2 bases at J, with 14 bases between the two ends. The CDR3 sequence is 17 residues long. This CDR3 is CASSLDGGGAPYNEQFF. The CDR3 DNA sequence: TGTGCCAGCAGCTTAGATGGAGGAGGGGCCCCCTACAATGAGCAGTTCTTC. The full variable domain, its missing parts supplied by reference TRBV11-2 and TRBJ2-1, is EAGVAQSPRYKIIEKRQSVAFWCNPISGHATLYWYQQILGQGPKLLIQFQNNGVVDDSQLPKDRFSAERLKGVDSTLKIQPAKLEDSAVYLCASSLDGGGAPYNEQFFGPGTRLTVL.

This chain links TRBV11-2 with TRBJ2-3, with 12 bases fitting TRBD2. In germline, CDR1 is SGHAT, CDR2 FQNNGV. V lost 5 bases and J lost 1; bases outside the gene matches: 4. This CDR3 has 16 residues. The CDR3 loop reads CASSPRLAGGTDTQYF. The CDR3 DNA reads as TGTGCCAGCAGCCCTAGACTAGCGGGAGGCACAGATACGCAGTATTTT.

The CDR3: CASSLSPQVAGNTIYF. The DNA of the CDR3 is TGTGCCAGCAGCCTTTCGCCCCAGGTGGCTGGAAACACCATATATTTT. The chain uses TRBV4-2 and TRBJ1-3; no clear D gene. The CDR3 consists of 16 residues. Germline CDR1 is LGHNA and CDR2 is YNFKEQ. Trimming removed 4 bases at V and 2 bases at J, with 15 bases between.

The rearrangement joins TRBV27 to TRBJ1-2; 9 nucleotides align to TRBD1. This CDR3 comprises 14 residues. J gave up 7 bases and V 5 bases, and 8 bases lay outside the gene matches. Germline CDR1 MNHEY, CDR2 SMNVEV (reference sequence). The CDR3 region has the DNA TGTGCCAGCAGTCTGACAGGGGGACCCGGTGGCTACACCTTC. It encodes CASSLTGGPGGYTF.

The chain joins TRBV19 to TRBJ1-2; weak D call: TRBD1 (6 bases). In germline, CDR1 is LNHDA, CDR2 SQIVND (reference sequence). CDR3 length: 13 amino acids. Trimming took off 4 bases at V and 8 bases at J, with 14 bases between the two ends. The CDR3, as DNA: TGTGCCAGTAGTACCACAGGGAATGGAGGCTACACCTTC. Translated, it gives CASSTTGNGGYTF.

The chain employs TRBV19 and TRBJ2-3, with a weak D call TRBD2 (6 bases). CDR3 length: 16 residues. Germline CDR1 is LNHDA and CDR2 is SQIVND (reference sequence). V lost 5 bases, J lost 0 bases, and 15 bases lay in between. The CDR3 DNA follows: TGTGCCAGTAGTCTTTTCGTCAGCGGGAGCACAGATACGCAGTATTTT. The encoded protein is CASSLFVSGSTDTQYF. Combining the CDR3 with reference TRBV19 and TRBJ2-3 gives the whole variable domain DGGITQSPKYLFRKEGQNVTLSCEQNLNHDAMYWYRQDPGQGLRLIYYSQIVNDFQKGDIAEGYSVSREKKESFPLTVTSAQKNPTAFYLCASSLFVSGSTDTQYFGPGTRLTVL.

This clone has a single count. This sequence joins TRBV2 and TRBJ2-1; no reliable D call. The V gene lost 6 bases and the J gene lost 0 bases, with 12 bases spanning the gap. The CDR3 contains 15 residues. CDR1 SNHLY and CDR2 FYNNEI come from the germline V gene. In DNA, the CDR3 is TGTGCCAGCAGGAAAGAAATTAGCTCCTACAATGAGCAGTTCTTC. This codes for CASRKEISSYNEQFF.

CDR3 sequence: CASSPQTGPYGYTF. The CDR3 DNA is TGTGCCAGCAGCCCCCAGACAGGGCCCTATGGCTACACCTTC. The chain links TRBV27 to TRBJ1-2, with 7 nucleotides matching TRBD1. The CDR3 is 14 residues long. The germline V gene has CDR1 MNHEY and CDR2 SMNVEV (reference sequence). The trim removed 6 bases at V and 4 bases at J, leaving 8 bases unmatched.

The rearrangement joins TRBV19 to TRBJ1-1, with D possibly TRBD1 on 6 matching bases. The CDR3 has 13 amino acids. The germline V gene encodes CDR1 LNHDA and CDR2 SQIVND (reference sequence). Trimming pared 8 bases from V and 1 base from J, leaving 11 bases between. The CDR3 DNA reads as TGTGCCAGTTTCCGGGACACGAACACTGAAGCTTTCTTT. Translating gives CASFRDTNTEAFF.